This TCR beta chain emerged from a study of long-term antiretroviral therapy in people with HIV. Run at survey level, the immunoSEQ assay was version v3.0. Assay: immunoSEQ multiplex PCR; the TCRdb copy retains only in-frame clones and omits some. This table has thousands of clones, about 74% appearing once. Among participants with HIV, every one received treatment in the United States. Germline assignment: CDR1 SGHAT and CDR2 FQNNGV. This CDR3 comprises 16 residues. V was pared by 1 base and J by 6 bases, with 15 bases between. The rearrangement joins TRBV11-2 to TRBJ2-2; tentatively, D is TRBD1 (5 bases). The sequencing used unsorted PBMCs, collected 0.1 years before starting antiretroviral therapy. The sequence came from a man younger than 30 with HIV. CDR3 DNA: TGTGCCAGCAGCTTAGGGGTCCAATCAGGGTCCGGGGAGCTGTTTTTT. Its translation is CASSLGVQSGSGELFF.